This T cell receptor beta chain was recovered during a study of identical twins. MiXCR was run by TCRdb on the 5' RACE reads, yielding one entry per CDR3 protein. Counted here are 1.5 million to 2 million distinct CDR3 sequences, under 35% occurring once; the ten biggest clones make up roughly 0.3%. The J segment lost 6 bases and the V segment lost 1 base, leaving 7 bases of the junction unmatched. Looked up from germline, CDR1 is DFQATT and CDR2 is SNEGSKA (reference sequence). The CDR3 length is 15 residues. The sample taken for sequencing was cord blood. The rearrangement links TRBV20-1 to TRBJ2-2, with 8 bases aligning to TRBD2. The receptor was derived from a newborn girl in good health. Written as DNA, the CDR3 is TGCAGTGCTAGAGTTGGTAGCGGGGACCCCGGGGAGCTGTTTTTT. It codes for CSARVGSGDPGELFF.